One sample yielded the 30 T cell receptor beta chains listed below, sequenced in a study of shared clonotypes between healthy human individuals. Repertoires were generated with immunoSEQ multiplex PCR, while TCRdb's copy carries only in-frame clones and drops some. Of approximately 2,300,000 clones detected, roughly 92% appear once; the ten largest clones hold about 0.41%. The sequenced material came from naive CD4+ T cells from PBMCs. Subset reported: CD45RA+ positively selected. These receptors were collected from a man between 18 and 29 years old in good health. Some clones in this sample may be carry-over from other donors' samples.

The chain employs TRBV5-1 and TRBJ1-2, with D unclear. The CDR3 extends over 14 amino acids. Germline V lookup: CDR1 SGHRS, CDR2 YFSETQ. V was cut by 2 bases and J by 0 bases, with 8 bases left in between. The CDR3 region is CASSFAGANYGYTF. The CDR3, as DNA: TGCGCCAGCAGCTTTGCGGGAGCTAACTATGGCTACACCTTC.

The V gene is TRBV9, the J gene TRBJ1-3; D may be TRBD1 (5 bases). Germline-derived CDR1 and CDR2 are SGDLS and YYNGEE. The CDR3 consists of 16 residues. With 0 bases removed from V and 4 bases from J, the gap between germline ends came to 14 bases. CDR3 residues: CASSVAGGREGNTIYF. The CDR3 bases are TGTGCCAGCAGCGTAGCTGGGGGACGGGAAGGAAACACCATATATTTT.

This chain connects TRBV5-1 to TRBJ2-5; either TRBD1 or TRBD2 may supply D (5 bases each). Looked up from germline, CDR1 is SGHRS and CDR2 is YFSETQ. The CDR3 contains 16 residues. V was trimmed by 5 bases and J by 4 bases, leaving 21 bases between them. This chain's CDR3 is CASSQGVGVSSETQYF. CDR3 DNA: TGCGCCAGCAGTCAGGGTGTGGGAGTGAGTTCAGAGACCCAGTACTTC.

The chain carries TRBV28 and TRBJ2-1, with TRBD2 as a possible D gene (5 bases). Germline CDR1 MDHEN, CDR2 SYDVKM. The CDR3 runs to 16 residues. V was pared by 5 bases and J by 7 bases, with 21 bases between. CDR3 DNA sequence: TGTGCCAGCAGTCCCCTGGTGACTGCCTGGAGGAATGAGCAGTTCTTC. The encoded protein is CASSPLVTAWRNEQFF.

V gene TRBV29-1 combines with J gene TRBJ2-1; 10 positions match TRBD2. Germline lookup yields CDR1 SQVTM and CDR2 ANQGSEA. The CDR3 contains 14 residues. V lost 4 bases, J lost 7 bases, and 7 bases stayed unmatched. The CDR3 is CSVGIAGGQNEQFF. In DNA, the CDR3 is TGCAGCGTTGGGATAGCGGGAGGTCAGAATGAGCAGTTCTTC.

This clone came up once. This rearrangement joins TRBV18 to TRBJ2-1; 7 bases fit TRBD1. With 5 bases clipped from V and 5 bases from J, the junction kept 3 bases outside the gene matches. CDR1 and CDR2 from the germline V gene are KGHSH and LQKENI. The CDR3 has 13 amino acids. The CDR3 DNA is TGTGCCAGCTCATGGGGACAGAACAATGAGCAGTTCTTC. Its translation: CASSWGQNNEQFF.

This sequence joins TRBV4-2 and TRBJ2-3, with TRBD1 matching 10 bases. The CDR3 contains 18 residues. The germline gives CDR1 LGHNA, CDR2 YNFKEQ. The V gene end was trimmed by 0 bases and the J gene end by 4 bases; junction bases not matched to a gene: 10. CDR3 region: CASSQDIGTGVRSDTQYF. For the CDR3, the DNA is TGTGCCAGCAGCCAAGATATCGGGACAGGGGTGAGGTCAGATACGCAGTATTTT.

CDR3 region: CATSRTDTSSYNSPLHF. Here the CDR3 DNA reads TGTGCCACCAGCAGGACGGACACGAGCTCCTATAATTCACCCCTCCACTTT. The rearrangement links TRBV15 to TRBJ1-6; weak D call: TRBD1 (5 bases). The CDR3 sequence is 17 residues long. Per germline, CDR1 LNHNV and CDR2 YYDKDF (reference sequence). V lost 3 bases, J lost 0 bases, and 12 bases lay in between.

The J gene is TRBJ1-1, the V gene TRBV9; 7 nucleotides match TRBD1. Germline V gives CDR1 SGDLS, CDR2 YYNGEE. This CDR3 is built from 18 residues. The V gene end was trimmed by 0 bases and the J gene end by 0 bases; junction bases not matched to a gene: 11. The CDR3 region has the DNA TGTGCCAGCAGCGTAGTAATAGGGGGCGAGAGAATGAACACTGAAGCTTTCTTT. Encoded protein: CASSVVIGGERMNTEAFF.

V usage is TRBV9 and J usage is TRBJ1-4; maybe TRBD1 (6 bases). Trimming cost V 4 bases and J 8 bases, with 30 bases left between them. Germline CDR1 and CDR2: SGDLS and YYNGEE. This CDR3 contains 19 residues. The CDR3 is CASSPWGAKAYPWEEKLFF. The DNA for the CDR3 is TGTGCCAGCAGCCCATGGGGGGCGAAGGCCTACCCCTGGGAAGAAAAACTGTTTTTT.

This sequence joins TRBV7-6 and TRBJ2-3; D unclear. The CDR3 is 11 residues long. The germline V and J ends were trimmed by 4 bases and 3 bases, with 2 bases remaining between them. CDR1 and CDR2 (germline): SGHVS, FNYEAQ. CDR3 region: CASSYTDTQYF. The CDR3 DNA follows: TGTGCCAGCAGCTATACAGATACGCAGTATTTT. Full variable domain (rest looked up from reference TRBV7-6 and TRBJ2-3): GAGVSQSPRYKVTKRGQDVALRCDPISGHVSLYWYRQALGQGPEFLTYFNYEAQQDKSGLPNDRFSAERPEGSISTLTIQRTEQRDSAMYRCASSYTDTQYFGPGTRLTVL.

This clone was counted between two and nine times. This chain links TRBV6-6 with TRBJ1-2; unclear D gene. CDR1 MNHNY and CDR2 SVGAGI come from the germline V gene (reference sequence). This CDR3 comprises 11 residues. The ends were cut back, 6 bases at V and 4 bases at J, with 6 bases in the middle. The DNA for the CDR3 is TGTGCCAGCAGACTCAGCTATGGCTACACCTTC. Translating it yields CASRLSYGYTF.

The J gene is TRBJ1-4, the V gene TRBV5-3; perhaps TRBD1 as D (5 bases). TRBV5-3 is flagged as an ORF with uncertain function. CDR3 length: 17 residues. V was clipped by 4 bases and J by 3 bases, with 19 bases between them. The CDR3: CARSGGGEGSPNEKLFF. The CDR3 bases are TGTGCCAGAAGCGGTGGAGGGGAAGGGTCCCCTAATGAAAAACTGTTTTTT.

V usage is TRBV6-5 and J usage is TRBJ2-7, with D possibly called TRBD1 or TRBD2 (6 bases each). Trimming removed 0 bases from V and 5 bases from J, with 17 bases in between. Germline V gene lookup returns CDR1 MNHEY and CDR2 SVGAGI. This CDR3 has 16 amino acids. The CDR3 spells CASSYSQGSGLNEQYF. The CDR3 coding sequence is TGTGCCAGCAGTTACTCGCAGGGGAGCGGGCTCAACGAGCAGTACTTC.

This chain connects TRBV9 to TRBJ1-4; possible D gene TRBD1, 5 bases. Germline loops: CDR1 SGDLS, CDR2 YYNGEE. This CDR3 has 16 residues. V gave up 0 bases and J gave up 4 bases, with 13 bases separating them. The CDR3, as DNA: TGTGCCAGCAGCGTAGCTGGAGGAGACAGTAATGAAAAACTGTTTTTT. It translates to CASSVAGGDSNEKLFF.

The gene calls are TRBV6-5 and TRBJ1-5; 7 nucleotides match TRBD1. The CDR3 contains 15 residues. Germline CDR1 and CDR2: MNHEY and SVGAGI. The J segment lost 5 bases and the V segment lost 2 bases, leaving 6 bases of the junction unmatched. The CDR3 sequence is CASSYRGQMDQPQHF. The CDR3 DNA is TGTGCCAGCAGTTACAGGGGGCAAATGGATCAGCCCCAGCATTTT.

This rearrangement joins TRBV9 to TRBJ2-1; 7 bases map to TRBD2. The CDR3 runs 14 residues. J lost 3 bases, V lost 4 bases, and 4 bases had no gene match. The V gene's germline CDR1 is SGDLS and CDR2 YYNGEE. The CDR3 spells CASSPSGNYNEQFF. CDR3 bases: TGTGCCAGCAGCCCCAGCGGGAACTACAATGAGCAGTTCTTC.

J is TRBJ2-2 and V is TRBV14, with 8 bases aligning to TRBD2. CDR1 is SGHDN and CDR2 is FVKESK in the germline V gene. V shed 1 base, J shed 6 bases, and the junction held 4 bases outside the gene matches. This CDR3 contains 15 residues. The CDR3, as DNA: TGTGCCAGCAGCCAAGGGATGGGACTAGCCGGGGAGCTGTTTTTT. It specifies CASSQGMGLAGELFF.

The J gene is TRBJ2-7, the V gene TRBV7-9; 9 nucleotides match TRBD2. The CDR3 has 16 amino acids. CDR1 and CDR2 (germline): SEHNR, FQNEAQ (reference sequence). The trim removed 2 bases at V and 5 bases at J, leaving 10 bases unmatched. CDR3 loop: CASSLSGSGRWHEQYF. The CDR3 DNA follows: TGTGCCAGCAGCTTATCGGGTAGCGGGAGATGGCACGAGCAGTACTTC.

The chain carries TRBV5-8 and TRBJ1-5; possible D gene TRBD1, 5 bases. Germline V CDR1 and CDR2: SGHTS, YDEGEE. V lost 0 bases and J lost 2, with 12 bases in between. The CDR3 is 16 residues long. CDR3 sequence: CASSLAGGAGNQPQHF. In DNA, the CDR3 is TGTGCCAGCAGCTTGGCCGGAGGGGCTGGCAATCAGCCCCAGCATTTT.

This chain connects TRBV9 to TRBJ1-3; weak D call: TRBD1 (5 bases). CDR1 and CDR2 from the germline V gene are SGDLS and YYNGEE. V was trimmed by 0 bases and J by 3 bases, leaving 16 bases between them. CDR3 length equals 17 residues. CDR3 sequence: CASSVAWTRVSGNTIYF. The CDR3 coding sequence is TGTGCCAGCAGCGTAGCCTGGACAAGGGTAAGTGGAAACACCATATATTTT.

The chain recombines TRBV9 with TRBJ2-7, with D unresolved. Germline assignment: CDR1 SGDLS and CDR2 YYNGEE. The CDR3 sequence is 14 residues long. With 0 bases removed from V and 3 bases from J, the gap between germline ends came to 10 bases. The CDR3 coding sequence is TGTGCCAGCAGCGTAGATCTGGGAAACTACGAGCAGTACTTC. It specifies CASSVDLGNYEQYF.

The CDR3 sequence is CASSRSGFSYNEQFF. The CDR3 region has the DNA TGTGCCAGCAGTCGTAGCGGGTTCTCCTACAATGAGCAGTTCTTC. This chain uses TRBV6-5 with TRBJ2-1, with 7 bases matching TRBD2. After removal of 5 bases from V and 0 bases from J, the junction contained 4 bases not matched to a gene. The germline V gene has CDR1 MNHEY and CDR2 SVGAGI. The CDR3 has 15 amino acids.

The chain couples TRBV5-1 to TRBJ1-4; TRBD1 might be the D (6 bases). CDR1 is SGHRS and CDR2 is YFSETQ in the germline V gene. Trimming took off 4 bases at V and 4 bases at J, with 17 bases between the two ends. The CDR3 consists of 16 residues. The CDR3 spells CASSRARDTLNEKLFF. The CDR3 DNA reads as TGCGCCAGCAGCAGGGCCCGGGACACACTTAATGAAAAACTGTTTTTT.

The J gene is TRBJ2-2, the V gene TRBV7-9; 7 bases align to TRBD1. Losses at the gene ends were 7 bases for V and 3 bases for J; bases not matched to a gene: 17. Germline V lookup: CDR1 SEHNR, CDR2 FQNEAQ (reference sequence). The CDR3 has 18 residues. The DNA for the CDR3 is TGTGCCAGCACCGCCGTATCCGCCGGGACAGCTGACACCGGGGAGCTGTTTTTT. This gives the protein CASTAVSAGTADTGELFF.

V gene TRBV5-1 combines with J gene TRBJ2-7; 7 nucleotides line up with TRBD2. This CDR3 is built from 14 residues. Germline CDR1 reads SGHRS; CDR2 reads YFSETQ. The junction had 7 bases not matched to a gene; V was cut back by 4 bases and J by 3 bases. The CDR3 loop reads CASSGGTIYYEQYF. Here the CDR3 DNA reads TGCGCCAGCAGCGGCGGGACTATCTACTACGAGCAGTACTTC.

This chain connects TRBV7-2 to TRBJ2-1; 10 bases are shared with TRBD2. CDR1 and CDR2 (germline): SGHTA, FQGNSA. Trimming removed 5 bases from V and 2 bases from J; junction bases left unmatched: 3. CDR3 size: 15 residues. Here the CDR3 DNA reads TGTGCCAGCAGCCCTAGCGGGAGCCCCTACAATGAGCAGTTCTTC. It codes for CASSPSGSPYNEQFF.

This chain joins TRBV25-1 and TRBJ1-5; 7 bases align to TRBD1. CDR1 and CDR2 (germline): MGHDK, SYGVNS. V lost 4 bases, J lost 7 bases, and 4 bases stayed unmatched. The CDR3 runs 13 residues. The CDR3: CASSGSGGQPQHF. The CDR3 DNA follows: TGTGCCAGCAGTGGTTCAGGGGGGCAGCCCCAGCATTTT.

This chain uses TRBV6-1 with TRBJ1-4; 10 bases are shared with TRBD1. The CDR3 runs 13 residues. The V gene's germline CDR1 is MNHNS and CDR2 SASEGT. Unmatched junction bases numbered 4, after V lost 5 bases and J lost 10 bases. CDR3 amino acids: CASSKDRGAKLFF. The CDR3, as DNA: TGTGCCAGCAGTAAGGACAGGGGGGCAAAACTGTTTTTT.

As concerns this clone: This sample includes further DNA sequences coding for the same CDR3. The rearrangement joins TRBV2 to TRBJ2-7; D is unclear. The V gene's germline CDR1 is SNHLY and CDR2 FYNNEI. Trimming removed 2 bases at V and 4 bases at J, with 9 bases between. The CDR3 length is 13 residues. For the CDR3, the DNA is TGTGCCAGCAGTGAACAGGTAACGTACGAGCAGTACTTC. It translates to CASSEQVTYEQYF.